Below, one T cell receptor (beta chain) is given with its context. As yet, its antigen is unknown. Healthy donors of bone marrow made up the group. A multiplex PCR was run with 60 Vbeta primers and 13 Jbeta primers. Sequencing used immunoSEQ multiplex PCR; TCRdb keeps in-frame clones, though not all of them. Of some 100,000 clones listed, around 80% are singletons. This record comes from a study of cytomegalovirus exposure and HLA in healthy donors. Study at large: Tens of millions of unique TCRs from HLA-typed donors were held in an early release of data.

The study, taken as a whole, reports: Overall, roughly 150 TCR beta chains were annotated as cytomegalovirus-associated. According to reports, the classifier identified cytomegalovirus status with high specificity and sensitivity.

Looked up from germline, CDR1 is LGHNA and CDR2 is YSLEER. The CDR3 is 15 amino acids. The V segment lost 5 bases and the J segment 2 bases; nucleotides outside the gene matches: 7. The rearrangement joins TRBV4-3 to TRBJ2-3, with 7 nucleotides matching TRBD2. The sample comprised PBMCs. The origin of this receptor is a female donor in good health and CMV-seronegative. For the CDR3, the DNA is TGCGCCAGCAGCAAAGCGGGGAGCTACACAGATACGCAGTATTTT. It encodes CASSKAGSYTDTQYF.